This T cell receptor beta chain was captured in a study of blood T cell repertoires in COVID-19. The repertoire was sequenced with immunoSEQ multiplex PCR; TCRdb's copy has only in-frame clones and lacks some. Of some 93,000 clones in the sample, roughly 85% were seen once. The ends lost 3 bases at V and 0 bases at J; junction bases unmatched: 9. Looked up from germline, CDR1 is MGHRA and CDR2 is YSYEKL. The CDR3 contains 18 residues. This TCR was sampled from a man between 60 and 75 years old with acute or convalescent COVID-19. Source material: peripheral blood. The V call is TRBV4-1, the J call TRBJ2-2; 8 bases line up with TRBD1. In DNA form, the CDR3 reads TGCGCCAGCAGCCATCGGGACAGGACTATATCGAACACCGGGGAGCTGTTTTTT. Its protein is CASSHRDRTISNTGELFF.